This is a list of T cell receptor beta chains from one sample in a study of cytomegalovirus exposure and HLA in healthy donors. Sequencing was performed with immunoSEQ multiplex PCR; in TCRdb, only in-frame clones are kept and a portion is missing. The sample lists over 100,000 clones, around three quarters occurring once. Sequenced: PBMCs. Receptors originate from a young woman in good health and CMV-seronegative. CDR3s include the opening cysteine and the closing phenylalanine or tryptophan. Fields, in order: V gene, CDR3 protein.

>TRBV7-8
CASSSTGQLLYGYTF
>TRBV7-2
CASSLTGTPASGTEAFF
>TRBV30
CAWSTTQGVTEAFF
>TRBV5-1
CASSRSATEDSPLHF
>TRBV4-3
CASSQDGIGGGNTDTQYF
>TRBV4-2
CASSQDPSGAYNEQFF
>TRBV5-6
CASSHRLLAGETTGELFF
>TRBV5-1
CASSPGVLNTEAFF
>TRBV9
CASSVEETPNAYNEQFF
>TRBV6-5
CASRNEKEAFF
>TRBV5-1
CASSRLAVSQETQYF
>TRBV5-1
CASTPGGGTDYTF